The T cell receptor (beta chain) under discussion was sequenced for a study of T cells in Graves' hyperthyroidism and ophthalmopathy. General observations from the study: Ophthalmopathy onset followed model prediction by a median approximately six months.

At least ten counts were recorded for this clonotype. Antigen: not known. RNA transcripts served as the template for amplifying TCR beta CDR3 regions. RT-PCR in the first round (using the HTBI primer set) targeted the TCR CDR3. Via MiXCR, TCRdb re-called the multiplex PCR reads, giving one row per CDR3 protein. The sample lists about 370,000 distinct CDR3 sequences; roughly 15% were seen once. Those patients with uncontrolled infection, other autoimmune disease, pregnancy or lactation were excluded. The study based diagnoses on clinical symptoms, serum thyroxine and TRAb, thyroid ultrasound and orbital computed tomography. The clonotype originates from a woman between 55 and 75 years old with Graves' ophthalmopathy. The sample was blood.

The chain's CDR3 is CASTPGTLNTGELFF. The CDR3 DNA reads TGCGCCAGCACCCCAGGGACCCTGAACACCGGGGAGCTGTTTTTT. This sequence joins TRBV10-2 and TRBJ2-2; either TRBD1 or TRBD2 may fit D (5 bases each). The CDR3 contains 15 residues. Germline lookup yields CDR1 WSHSY and CDR2 SAAADI. V shed 7 bases and J shed 1 base, with 13 bases lying between them.